The clone carrying this T cell receptor (beta chain) was detected only a few times. This specimen belongs to a study of blood T cell repertoires in COVID-19. Study in general: Italy, Spain and the United States were the sources of the convalescent and acute COVID-19 samples. In each case, the material was cDNA or gDNA derived from T cells, B-cell-depleted T cells, or PBMCs.

The authors' processing: Amplification of reference gene primers provided the estimated nucleated cell counts. Here immunoSEQ multiplex PCR was the method, and the copy in TCRdb shows in-frame clones only, minus some. Clone size and V and J calls were adopted from that table, with D and trimming inferred from the DNA. The sample has about 75,000 clones, roughly 78% seen once. This CDR3 has 14 amino acids. Germline V CDR1 and CDR2: SGHTA, FQGNSA. Trimming cost V 2 bases and J 4 bases, with 10 bases left between them. The J gene is TRBJ2-3, the V gene TRBV7-2; D gene unclear. This receptor was identified in a woman older than 75 with active or convalescent COVID-19. The specimen sequenced was peripheral blood. Here the CDR3 DNA reads TGTGCCAGCAGCTTACTTCTTAGTTCAGATACGCAGTATTTT. This sequence encodes CASSLLLSSDTQYF.